These 23 T cell receptor beta chains share one sample of origin, sequenced in a study of monozygotic twins with inflammatory bowel disease (dated by TCRdb to between 2018 and 2021). Libraries were built with 5' RACE. Sequencing relied on an Illumina HiSeq 2500. TCRdb reprocessed the reads, reporting each CDR3 protein sequence once and no DNA. Per the sample table, the count is about 420,000 distinct CDR3 sequences. The top ten constitute less than 2.5% of the sample. Material for sequencing was blood. The receptors derive from a human donor with ulcerative colitis or Crohn's disease, or a healthy co-twin of an affected twin (not recorded which).

CDR3 in amino acids: CASRRDRGRIQPQHF. The chain combines TRBV12-3 or TRBV12-4 with TRBJ1-5; there is no DNA to check the TCRdb D call of TRBD1. CDR3 length: 15 residues.

The rearrangement joins TRBV7-9 to TRBJ2-4. The CDR3 length is 14 residues. The germline V gene encodes CDR1 SEHNR and CDR2 FQNEAQ (reference sequence). The CDR3 loop is CASNGGSQQNIQYF.

The chain joins TRBV5-1 to TRBJ2-7. The germline gives CDR1 SGHRS, CDR2 YFSETQ. The CDR3 sequence is 16 residues long. The CDR3 spells CASSRARSGSFDEQYF.

The chain's CDR3 is CASSLVQGGLTEAFF. The chain couples TRBV5-4 to TRBJ1-1; with no DNA, the TCRdb D assignment of TRBD1 cannot be verified. Germline V gives CDR1 SGHNT, CDR2 YYREEE (reference sequence). The CDR3 has 15 amino acids.

The genes are TRBV30 and TRBJ1-1. Germline V CDR1 and CDR2: GTSNPN, SVGIG (reference sequence). CDR3 length equals 11 residues. CDR3 sequence reads: CAWSPSSEAFF.

This rearrangement joins TRBV9 to TRBJ2-3; absent DNA, TCRdb's TRBD1 call cannot be checked. The CDR3 loop spans 14 amino acids. From germline, CDR1 is SGDLS and CDR2 YYNGEE. CDR3 region: CASSVGTVADTQYF.

This sequence joins TRBV29-1 and TRBJ2-7; TCRdb reports TRBD2, a call that lacks DNA to check it against. The CDR3 runs to 16 residues. Germline V gene lookup returns CDR1 SQVTM and CDR2 ANQGSEA. This CDR3 is CSVSRGLALTTYEQYF.

The rearrangement links TRBV4-3 to TRBJ2-2. The germline V gene has CDR1 LGHNA and CDR2 YSLEER. This CDR3 region has 15 residues. CDR3 in amino acids: CASSQDPTNTGELFF.

The chain employs TRBV11-2 and TRBJ1-2; the TCRdb D gene call, TRBD1, has no DNA to confirm it. The CDR3 is made up of 15 amino acids. CDR1 SGHAT and CDR2 FQNNGV come from the germline V gene. Here the CDR3 reads CASSLEGTGSYGYTF.

The gene calls are TRBV3-1 and TRBJ1-5; the TCRdb call, TRBD1, lacks DNA for checking. CDR3 length equals 14 residues. Per germline, CDR1 LGHDT and CDR2 YNNKEL (reference sequence). CDR3 loop: CASSQELQGQPQHF. Variable domain in full (rest from reference TRBV3-1 and TRBJ1-5): DTAVSQTPKYLVTQMGNDKSIKCEQNLGHDTMYWYKQDSKKFLKIMFSYNNKELIINETVPNRFSPKSPDKAHLNLHINSLELGDSAVYFCASSQELQGQPQHFGDGTRLSIL.

The J gene is TRBJ1-2, the V gene TRBV20-1; the TRBD1 assignment by TCRdb is unverifiable without DNA. CDR1 DFQATT and CDR2 SNEGSKA come from the germline V gene (reference sequence). The CDR3 totals 13 residues. The CDR3 sequence: CSAAGTLNYGYTF.

The rearrangement links TRBV5-4 to TRBJ2-1; TCRdb names TRBD2, which stays unverified in the absence of DNA. CDR1 SGHNT and CDR2 YYREEE come from the germline V gene (reference sequence). This CDR3 contains 15 residues. The CDR3 loop is CASSLDLAGMNEQFF. Full variable domain (missing parts from reference TRBV5-4 and TRBJ2-1): ETGVTQSPTHLIKTRGQQVTLRCSSQSGHNTVSWYQQALGQGPQFIFQYYREEENGRGNFPPRFSGLQFPNYSSELNVNALELDDSALYLCASSLDLAGMNEQFFGPGTRLTVL.

V usage is TRBV10-3 and J usage is TRBJ2-5; with no DNA, the TCRdb D assignment of TRBD1 cannot be verified. The CDR3 contains 16 residues. CDR1 and CDR2 from the germline V gene are ENHRY and SYGVKD. This CDR3 is CAISERRGQGGETQYF.

The V call is TRBV21-1, the J call TRBJ2-3; TCRdb designates TRBD2, a call that cannot be tested without DNA. TRBV21-1 is noted as a pseudogene. The CDR3 covers 19 residues. CDR3 sequence: CASSKGGEGGHNIADTQYF.

The chain joins TRBV15 to TRBJ2-2; without DNA, the TCRdb call of TRBD2 cannot be checked. The CDR3 has 17 amino acids. Per the germline V gene, CDR1 is LNHNV and CDR2 is YYDKDF (reference sequence). The CDR3 sequence: CATSASSGRKRLGELFF. Filled out from reference TRBV15 and TRBJ2-2, the complete variable domain reads DAMVIQNPRYQVTQFGKPVTLSCSQTLNHNVMYWYQQKSSQAPKLLFHYYDKDFNNEADTPDNFQSRRPNTSFCFLDIRSPGLGDTAMYLCATSASSGRKRLGELFFGEGSRLTVL.

The V and J genes are TRBV7-2 and TRBJ2-5. Germline V lookup: CDR1 SGHTA, CDR2 FQGNSA. The CDR3 has 14 residues. CDR3 residues: CTSSLTGVQETQYF.

This chain uses TRBV5-6 with TRBJ1-3. Germline values: CDR1 SGHDT, CDR2 YYEEEE. This CDR3 has 16 amino acids. Here the CDR3 reads CASSLGQWEAGNTIYF.

The chain carries TRBV7-2 and TRBJ2-2; TCRdb names TRBD1, which stays unverified in the absence of DNA. The CDR3 contains 18 residues. CDR1 is SGHTA and CDR2 is FQGNSA in the germline V gene. The CDR3 is CASSLRRQGILDTGELFF.

The rearrangement links TRBV7-2 to TRBJ1-2. The CDR3 has 13 residues. CDR1 and CDR2 (germline): SGHTA, FQGNSA. This CDR3 is CASSRGLNEGYTF.

V usage is TRBV27 and J usage is TRBJ2-3. The V gene's germline CDR1 is MNHEY and CDR2 SMNVEV (reference sequence). This CDR3 contains 11 residues. This CDR3 reads CASTRTDTQYF.

The chain combines TRBV7-2 with TRBJ2-2. CDR3 length: 13 residues. Germline V gives CDR1 SGHTA, CDR2 FQGNSA. CDR3 sequence reads: CASSYFNTGELFF. The full variable domain, completed using reference TRBV7-2 and TRBJ2-2, is GAGVSQSPSNKVTEKGKDVELRCDPISGHTALYWYRQSLGQGLEFLIYFQGNSAPDKSGLPSDRFSAERTGGSVSTLTIQRTQQEDSAVYLCASSYFNTGELFFGEGSRLTVL.

This chain joins TRBV3-1 and TRBJ2-7; TCRdb picks TRBD1, but there is no DNA to check that call. This CDR3 has 16 amino acids. Germline V gives CDR1 LGHDT, CDR2 YNNKEL (reference sequence). The CDR3 sequence: CASSQDIGQGAGEQYF.

J is TRBJ1-1 and V is TRBV4-3. The CDR3 runs 13 residues. From germline, CDR1 is LGHNA and CDR2 YSLEER. The chain's CDR3 is CASSQDLNTEAFF.